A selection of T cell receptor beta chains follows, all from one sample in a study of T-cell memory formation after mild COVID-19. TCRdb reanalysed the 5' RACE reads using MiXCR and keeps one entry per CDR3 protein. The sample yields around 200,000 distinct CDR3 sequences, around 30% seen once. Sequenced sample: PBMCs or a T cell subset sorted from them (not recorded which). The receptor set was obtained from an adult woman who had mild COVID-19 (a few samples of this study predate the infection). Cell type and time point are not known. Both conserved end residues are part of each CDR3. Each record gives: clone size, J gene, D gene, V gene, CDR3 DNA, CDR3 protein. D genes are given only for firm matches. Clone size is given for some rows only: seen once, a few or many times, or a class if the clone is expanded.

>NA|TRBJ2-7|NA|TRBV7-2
TGTGCCAGCACTTCATCCTACGAGCAGTACTTC
CASTSSYEQYF
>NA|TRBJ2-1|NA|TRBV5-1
TGCGCCAGCAGCTTGACGTCGGGGGTCAATGAGCAGTTCTTC
CASSLTSGVNEQFF
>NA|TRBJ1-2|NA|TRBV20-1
TGCAGTGCTAGAGATTTTGCACAGCTAACTAACTATGGCTACACCTTC
CSARDFAQLTNYGYTF
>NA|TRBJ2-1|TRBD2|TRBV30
TGTGCCGGGCACCCGGGACTAGCGGGGGCCAGGCAGTTCTTC
CAGHPGLAGARQFF
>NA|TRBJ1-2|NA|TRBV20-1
TGCAGTGCTAGTGGGGCAGGCTACACCTTC
CSASGAGYTF
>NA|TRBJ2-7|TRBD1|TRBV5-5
TGTGCCAGCAGCGTGGACAGGGATTCCTACGAGCAGTACTTC
CASSVDRDSYEQYF
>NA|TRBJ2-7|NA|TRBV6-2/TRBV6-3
TGTGCCAGCAGCAGCCCCGGGACGGCTAGCTCCTACGAGCAGTACTTC
CASSSPGTASSYEQYF
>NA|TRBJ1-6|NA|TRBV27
TGTGCCAGCAGTTTGGCTGACAGACCTAATTCACCCCTCCACTTT
CASSLADRPNSPLHF
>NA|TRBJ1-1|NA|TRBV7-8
TGTGCCAGCAGCTTATCCGGTGGGAGGAACACTGAAGCTTTCTTT
CASSLSGGRNTEAFF
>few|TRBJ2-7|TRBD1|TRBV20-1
TGCAGTGCTAGAGTGACAGGGGACCAATACGAGCAGTACTTC
CSARVTGDQYEQYF
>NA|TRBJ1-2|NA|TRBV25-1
TGTGCCAGCAGTGGCCCCCGGACCGGGGGATATGGCTACACCTTC
CASSGPRTGGYGYTF
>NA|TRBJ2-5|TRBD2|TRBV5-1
TGCGCCAGCAGCTCCATGACTAGCGGGGTAGGGGAGACCCAGTACTTC
CASSSMTSGVGETQYF
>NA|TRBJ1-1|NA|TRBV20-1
TGCAGTGCTAGAGGTACAAGTGAAGGTCTGAACACTGAAGCTTTCTTT
CSARGTSEGLNTEAFF
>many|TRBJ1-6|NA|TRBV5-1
TGCGCCAGCAGCTTGGCGGCAGGGAATACTTCACCCCTCCACTTT
CASSLAAGNTSPLHF
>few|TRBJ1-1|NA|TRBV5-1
TGCGCCAGCAGCAGAGAGGGCACTGAAGCTTTCTTT
CASSREGTEAFF
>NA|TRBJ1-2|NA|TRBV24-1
TGTGCCACCAGTGAGGCTGAGGCAGGGGGCTACACCTTC
CATSEAEAGGYTF
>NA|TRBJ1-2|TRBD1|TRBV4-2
TGTGCCAGCAATCCGGGACAGGGATTTTATGGCTACACCTTC
CASNPGQGFYGYTF
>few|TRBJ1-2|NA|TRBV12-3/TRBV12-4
TGTGCCAGCAGTTTCCACTTCGGGGGTGACTATGGCTACACCTTC
CASSFHFGGDYGYTF
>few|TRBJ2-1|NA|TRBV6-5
TGTGCCAGCAGCCCTCTAGCGACCTATCACAATGAGCAGTTCTTC
CASSPLATYHNEQFF
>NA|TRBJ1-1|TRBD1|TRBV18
TGTGCCAGCTCACCTCCCGGGACAGGGGCTGAAGCTTTCTTT
CASSPPGTGAEAFF
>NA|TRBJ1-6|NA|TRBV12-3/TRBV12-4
TGTGCCAGCAGTTTAAAGCAGGGACTTTATAATTCACCCCTCCACTTT
CASSLKQGLYNSPLHF
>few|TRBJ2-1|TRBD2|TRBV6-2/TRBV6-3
TGTGCCAGCAGTTACTTGGGTCTAGCGGCCTACAATGAGCAGTTCTTC
CASSYLGLAAYNEQFF
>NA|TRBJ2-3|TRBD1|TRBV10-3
TGCGCCATCAGAACAGGGGCCGTTAGGACAGATACGCAGTATTTT
CAIRTGAVRTDTQYF
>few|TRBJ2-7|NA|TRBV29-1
TGCAGTGTGGAGGGGGCCTCCTACGAGCAGTACTTC
CSVEGASYEQYF
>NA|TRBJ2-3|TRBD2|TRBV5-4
TGTGCCAGCAGCTTGGCTAGCGGAAGCACAGATACGCAGTATTTT
CASSLASGSTDTQYF
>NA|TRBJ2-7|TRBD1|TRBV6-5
TGTGCCAGCAGTTACCAAGGGACAGGGAGACCAAGGGGGTACGAGCAGTACTTC
CASSYQGTGRPRGYEQYF
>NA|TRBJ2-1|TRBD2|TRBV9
TGTGCCAGCAGCGTAGTGGCTAGCGGGACCTACAATGAGCAGTTCTTC
CASSVVASGTYNEQFF
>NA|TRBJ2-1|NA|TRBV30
TGTGCCTGGAGTAACCCCGGGGGGCCTGGCAATGAGCAGTTCTTC
CAWSNPGGPGNEQFF
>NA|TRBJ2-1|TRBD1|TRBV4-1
TGCGCCAGCAGCCACTTCCCGTCGGACAGGGGGCTTAATGAGCAGTTCTTC
CASSHFPSDRGLNEQFF
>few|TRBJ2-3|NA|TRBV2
TGTGCCAGCAGTGAAGCGGGGGGCACAGATACGCAGTATTTT
CASSEAGGTDTQYF
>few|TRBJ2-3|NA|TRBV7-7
TGTGCCAGCAGCAGAAAACCGGACGCCGCAGATACGCAGTATTTT
CASSRKPDAADTQYF
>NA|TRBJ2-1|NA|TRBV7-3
TGTGCCAGCAGCTTTACCGGAGGTGAGCAGTTCTTC
CASSFTGGEQFF
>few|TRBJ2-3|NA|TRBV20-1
TGCAGTGCTAGCGTGGCGACTCTGGGCACAGATACGCAGTATTTT
CSASVATLGTDTQYF